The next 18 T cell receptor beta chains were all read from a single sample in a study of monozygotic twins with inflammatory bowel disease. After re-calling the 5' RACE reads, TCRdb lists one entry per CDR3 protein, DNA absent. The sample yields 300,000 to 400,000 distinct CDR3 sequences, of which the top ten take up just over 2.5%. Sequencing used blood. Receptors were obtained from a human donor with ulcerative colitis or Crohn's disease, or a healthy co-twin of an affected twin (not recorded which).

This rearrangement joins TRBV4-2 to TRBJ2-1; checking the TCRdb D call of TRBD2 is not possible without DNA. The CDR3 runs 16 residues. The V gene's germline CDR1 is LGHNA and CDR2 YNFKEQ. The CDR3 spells CASSQERAAGWNEQFF.

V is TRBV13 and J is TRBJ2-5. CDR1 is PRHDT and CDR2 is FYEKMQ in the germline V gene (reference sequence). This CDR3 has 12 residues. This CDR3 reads CASSWTQETQYF.

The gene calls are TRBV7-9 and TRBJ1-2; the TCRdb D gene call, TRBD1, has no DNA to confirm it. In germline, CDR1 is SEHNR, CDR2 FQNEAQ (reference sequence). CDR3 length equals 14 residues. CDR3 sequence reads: CASSYGTGAYGYTF.

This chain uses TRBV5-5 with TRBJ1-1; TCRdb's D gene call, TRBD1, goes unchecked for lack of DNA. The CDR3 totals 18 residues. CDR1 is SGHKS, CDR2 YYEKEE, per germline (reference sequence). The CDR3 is CASSLTNSGRLGNTEAFF. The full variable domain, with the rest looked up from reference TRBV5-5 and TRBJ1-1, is DAGVTQSPTHLIKTRGQQVTLRCSPISGHKSVSWYQQVLGQGPQFIFQYYEKEERGRGNFPDRFSARQFPNYSSELNVNALLLGDSALYLCASSLTNSGRLGNTEAFFGQGTRLTVV.

The CDR3 reads CASSPAGADTQYF. The chain links TRBV18 to TRBJ2-3; TCRdb picks TRBD1, but there is no DNA to check that call. CDR1 is KGHSH and CDR2 is LQKENI in the germline V gene. CDR3 size: 13 residues.

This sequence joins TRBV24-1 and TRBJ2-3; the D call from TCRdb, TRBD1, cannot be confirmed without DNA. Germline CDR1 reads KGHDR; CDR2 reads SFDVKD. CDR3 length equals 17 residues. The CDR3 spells CATSDVPGSGGADTQYF.

The CDR3 sequence is CSARIGRAPEAFF. This chain links TRBV20-1 with TRBJ1-1. The CDR3 consists of 13 residues. CDR1 DFQATT and CDR2 SNEGSKA come from the germline V gene (reference sequence).

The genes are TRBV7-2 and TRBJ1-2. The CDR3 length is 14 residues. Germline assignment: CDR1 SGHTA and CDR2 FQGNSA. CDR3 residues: CASSLETSSGGYTF.

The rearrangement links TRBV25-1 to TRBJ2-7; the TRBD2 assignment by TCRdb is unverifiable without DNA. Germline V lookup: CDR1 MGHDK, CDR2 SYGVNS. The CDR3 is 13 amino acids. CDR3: CASRGGGRYEQYF.

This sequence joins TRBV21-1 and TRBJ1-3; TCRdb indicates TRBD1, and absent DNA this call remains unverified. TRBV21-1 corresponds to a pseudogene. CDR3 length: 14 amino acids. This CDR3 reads CASSKGQGENTIYF.

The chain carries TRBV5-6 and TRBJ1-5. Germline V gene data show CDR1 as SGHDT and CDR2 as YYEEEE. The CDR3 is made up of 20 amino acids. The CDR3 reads CASSNTQGADLIIGNQPQHF.

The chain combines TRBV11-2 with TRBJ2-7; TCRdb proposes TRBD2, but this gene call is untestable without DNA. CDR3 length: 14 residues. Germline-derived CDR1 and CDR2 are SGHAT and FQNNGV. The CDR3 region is CASSLRTRGGEQYF.

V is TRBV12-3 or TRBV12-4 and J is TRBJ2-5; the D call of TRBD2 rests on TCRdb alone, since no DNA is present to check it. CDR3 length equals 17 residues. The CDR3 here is CASSLAGIAGAKETQYF.

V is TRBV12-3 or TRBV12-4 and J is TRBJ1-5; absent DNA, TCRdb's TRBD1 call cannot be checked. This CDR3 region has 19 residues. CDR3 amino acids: CASSLVGGTGGMGNQPQHF.

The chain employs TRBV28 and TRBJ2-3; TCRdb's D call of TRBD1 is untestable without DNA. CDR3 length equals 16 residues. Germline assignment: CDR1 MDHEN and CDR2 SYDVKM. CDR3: CASSSQGATGTDTQYF.

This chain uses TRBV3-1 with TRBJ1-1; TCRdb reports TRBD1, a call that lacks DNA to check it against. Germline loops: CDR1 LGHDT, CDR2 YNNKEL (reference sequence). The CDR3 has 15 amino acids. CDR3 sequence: CASSSWGKGNTEAFF.

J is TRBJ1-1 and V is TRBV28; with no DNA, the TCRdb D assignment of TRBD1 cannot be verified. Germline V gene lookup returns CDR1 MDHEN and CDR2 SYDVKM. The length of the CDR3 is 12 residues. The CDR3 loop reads CASKTDTLAAFF.

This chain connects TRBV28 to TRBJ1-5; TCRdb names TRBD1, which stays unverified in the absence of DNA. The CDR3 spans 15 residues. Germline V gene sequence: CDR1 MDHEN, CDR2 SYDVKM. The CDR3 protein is CASSLGQGEGQPQHF.